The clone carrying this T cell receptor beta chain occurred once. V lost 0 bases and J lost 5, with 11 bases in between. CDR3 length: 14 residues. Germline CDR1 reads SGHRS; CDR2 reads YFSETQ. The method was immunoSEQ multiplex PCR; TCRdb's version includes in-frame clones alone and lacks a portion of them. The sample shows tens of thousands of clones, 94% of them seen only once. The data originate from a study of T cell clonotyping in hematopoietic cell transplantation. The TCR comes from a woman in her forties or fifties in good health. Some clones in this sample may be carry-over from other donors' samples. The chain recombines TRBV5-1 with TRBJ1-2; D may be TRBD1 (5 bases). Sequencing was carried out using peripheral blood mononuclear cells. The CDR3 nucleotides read TGCGCCAGCAGCTTGGAGGGGCAGGAGTATGGCTACACCTTC. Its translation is CASSLEGQEYGYTF. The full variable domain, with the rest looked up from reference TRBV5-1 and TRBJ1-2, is KAGVTQTPRYLIKTRGQQVTLSCSPISGHRSVSWYQQTPGQGLQFLFEYFSETQRNKGNFPGRFSGRQFSNSRSEMNVSTLELGDSALYLCASSLEGQEYGYTFGSGTRLTVV.